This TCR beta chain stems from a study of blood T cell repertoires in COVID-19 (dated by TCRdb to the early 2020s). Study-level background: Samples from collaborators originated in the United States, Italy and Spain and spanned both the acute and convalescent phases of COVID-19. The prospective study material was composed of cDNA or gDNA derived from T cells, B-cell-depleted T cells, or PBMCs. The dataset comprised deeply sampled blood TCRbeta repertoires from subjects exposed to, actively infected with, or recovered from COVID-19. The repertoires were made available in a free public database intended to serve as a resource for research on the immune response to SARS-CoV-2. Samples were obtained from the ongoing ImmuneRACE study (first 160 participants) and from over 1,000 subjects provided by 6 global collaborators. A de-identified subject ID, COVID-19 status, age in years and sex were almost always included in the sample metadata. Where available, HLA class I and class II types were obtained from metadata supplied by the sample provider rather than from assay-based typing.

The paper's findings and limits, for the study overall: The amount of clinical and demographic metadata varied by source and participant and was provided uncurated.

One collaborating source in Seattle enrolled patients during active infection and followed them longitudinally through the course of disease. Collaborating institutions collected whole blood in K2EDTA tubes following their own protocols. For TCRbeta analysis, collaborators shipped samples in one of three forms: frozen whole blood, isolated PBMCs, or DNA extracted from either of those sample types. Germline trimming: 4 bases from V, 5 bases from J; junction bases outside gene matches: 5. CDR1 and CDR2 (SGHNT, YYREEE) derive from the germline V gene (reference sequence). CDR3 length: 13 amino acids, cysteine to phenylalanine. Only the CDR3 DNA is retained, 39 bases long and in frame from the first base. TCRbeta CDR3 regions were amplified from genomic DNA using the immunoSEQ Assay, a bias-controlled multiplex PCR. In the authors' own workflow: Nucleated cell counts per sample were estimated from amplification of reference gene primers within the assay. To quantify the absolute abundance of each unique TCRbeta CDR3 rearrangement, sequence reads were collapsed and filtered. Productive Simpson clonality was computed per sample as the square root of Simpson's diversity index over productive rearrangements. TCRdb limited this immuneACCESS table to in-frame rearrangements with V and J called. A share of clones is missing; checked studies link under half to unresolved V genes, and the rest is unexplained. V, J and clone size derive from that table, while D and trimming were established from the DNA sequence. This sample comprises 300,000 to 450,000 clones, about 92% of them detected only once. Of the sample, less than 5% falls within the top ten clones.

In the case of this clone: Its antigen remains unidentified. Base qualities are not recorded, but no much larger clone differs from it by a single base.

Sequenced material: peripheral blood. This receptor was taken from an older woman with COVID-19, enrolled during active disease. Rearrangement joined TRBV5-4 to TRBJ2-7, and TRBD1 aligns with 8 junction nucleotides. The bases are TGTGCCAGCAGCAAGGACAGGGTTGACGAGCAGTACTTC. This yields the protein CASSKDRVDEQYF.